This T cell receptor beta chain emerged from a study of memory CD8 T cells in hepatitis C reinfection. The overall study: Peak reinfection samples were taken 3 to 8 weeks after detection. Study-level results: About five donors were too few for definitive public clonotype conclusions.

Time point meaning: peak reinfection, 3 to 8 weeks after reinfection detection. TCR sequencing was done directly ex vivo on sorted cells, without expansion in vitro. Donors came from people who inject drugs enrolled in HEPCO, Canada. A couple of donors provided sorted CD3+ CD8+ CD45RO- naive CD8 T cells at all three reinfection time points. TCRdb's copy holds only in-frame clones and misses some; the assay was immunoSEQ multiplex PCR. This sample has under 3,000 clones, with 80% to 90% found just once. Of note for this clone: Its antigen is not known.

The V end lost 4 bases, the J end lost 2 bases, and 13 bases lay between the germline ends. The CDR3 is 14 amino acids. In germline, CDR1 is SGHRS, CDR2 YFSETQ. Sequenced sample: naive CD8+ T cells sorted from blood. This chain links TRBV5-1 with TRBJ2-7; TRBD2 is a possible D gene (6 bases). The receptor was derived from a man over 45 with hepatitis C virus infection. As DNA, the CDR3 is TGCGCCAGCAGCCCGCGGGACGAGACCTACGAGCAGTACTTC. It encodes CASSPRDETYEQYF.